This record covers a single T cell receptor (beta chain). What it recognizes is unknown. This CDR3 region has 16 residues. V gave up 5 bases and J gave up 5 bases, with 21 bases separating them. CDR1 is SGHTA and CDR2 is FQGNSA in the germline V gene. Time point described: baseline pretreatment blood. The treatment: 15 Gy SBRT to primary tumor, nephrectomy 4 weeks later. Serial blood draws occurred at baseline and 2 and 4 weeks post-SBRT. These data come from a study of radiation and T cells in renal cell carcinoma. Study-level points and caveats: Pretreatment tumor biopsies were lacking, so baseline clonotypes are unknown.

Assay: immunoSEQ multiplex PCR; the TCRdb copy retains only in-frame clones and omits some. The sample has some 150,000 clones; around four fifths are singletons. The gene calls are TRBV7-2 and TRBJ2-5; D may correspond to TRBD1 or TRBD2 (5 bases each). The TCR originated in a woman aged 45-65 years with renal cell carcinoma. The starting material was blood, obtained from a patient whose treatment included radiotherapy and nephrectomy. In nucleotides, the CDR3 is TGTGCCAGCAGCCCCATGACGAGGGGCTTGCGGGAGACCCAGTACTTC. Translated: CASSPMTRGLRETQYF.